This entry lists 13 T cell receptor beta chains sequenced from one sample in a study of blood T cell repertoires in COVID-19 (dated by TCRdb to about 2020). The library was prepared using the immunoSEQ multiplex PCR assay. Not all clones reach the TCRdb copy of this immuneACCESS table, which keeps in-frame sequences only. Checked studies attribute under half of the gap to unresolved V genes and leave the rest unexplained. The sample table records around 54,000 clones; approximately 80% of these occur just once. The leading ten clones occupy approximately 5.3% of the sample. The specimen was peripheral blood. These receptors originate from a woman aged 55-70 years with acute or convalescent COVID-19.

The chain couples TRBV5-1 to TRBJ1-2; no clear D gene. The V end was cut by 4 bases, the J end by 2 bases, with 9 bases between. Germline CDR1 and CDR2: SGHRS and YFSETQ. The length of the CDR3 is 13 residues. CDR3 residues: CASSPLTNYGYTF. In DNA, the CDR3 is TGCGCCAGCAGCCCGCTAACGAACTATGGCTACACCTTC.

This CDR3 is CAWSVSGPTGGPRSYEQYF. The CDR3 DNA reads as TGTGCCTGGAGTGTATCCGGTCCTACCGGGGGACCCCGTTCCTACGAGCAGTACTTC. The chain uses TRBV30 and TRBJ2-7; perhaps TRBD2 as D (6 bases). This CDR3 contains 19 residues. Per the germline V gene, CDR1 is GTSNPN and CDR2 is SVGIG (reference sequence). V dropped 0 bases and J dropped 1 base, with 25 bases sitting between them.

The J gene is TRBJ2-7, the V gene TRBV10-1, with D possibly TRBD2 on 6 matching bases. V was trimmed by 4 bases and J by 2 bases, leaving 15 bases between them. Germline V gene data show CDR1 as WNHNN and CDR2 as SYGVQD (reference sequence). CDR3 length equals 15 residues. CDR3: CASSGPAEGTYEQYF. DNA of the CDR3: TGCGCCAGCAGTGGACCGGCGGAGGGGACCTACGAGCAGTACTTC.

The table lists this clone with a count of one. The rearrangement joins TRBV19 to TRBJ1-2; weak D call: TRBD1 (6 bases). V gave up 6 bases and J gave up 5 bases, with 13 bases separating them. This CDR3 is 13 amino acids long. The V gene's germline CDR1 is LNHDA and CDR2 SQIVND (reference sequence). In DNA form, the CDR3 reads TGTGCCAGTAGGCTACAGGGTGAATATGGCTACACCTTC. Protein sequence: CASRLQGEYGYTF. The whole variable domain, remainder taken from reference TRBV19 and TRBJ1-2, is DGGITQSPKYLFRKEGQNVTLSCEQNLNHDAMYWYRQDPGQGLRLIYYSQIVNDFQKGDIAEGYSVSREKKESFPLTVTSAQKNPTAFYLCASRLQGEYGYTFGSGTRLTVV.

A single count supports this clone. The chain employs TRBV5-1 and TRBJ2-3; 15 bases fit TRBD2. The germline V gene has CDR1 SGHRS and CDR2 YFSETQ. This CDR3 has 17 amino acids. The V and J ends lost 3 bases and 3 bases, in that order; junction bases with no gene match: 5. CDR3 protein: CASSSGLAGGRTDTQYF. Written as DNA, the CDR3 is TGCGCCAGCAGCTCCGGACTAGCGGGAGGGCGGACAGATACGCAGTATTTT. The complete variable domain, with remaining parts taken from reference TRBV5-1 and TRBJ2-3, reads KAGVTQTPRYLIKTRGQQVTLSCSPISGHRSVSWYQQTPGQGLQFLFEYFSETQRNKGNFPGRFSGRQFSNSRSEMNVSTLELGDSALYLCASSSGLAGGRTDTQYFGPGTRLTVL.

The V and J genes are TRBV5-1 and TRBJ1-3; D not resolved. The CDR3 covers 16 residues. V dropped 4 bases and J dropped 0 bases, with 14 bases sitting between them. Germline CDR1 and CDR2: SGHRS and YFSETQ. CDR3 loop: CASSSGLPDSGNTIYF. The CDR3 region has the DNA TGCGCCAGCAGCAGTGGACTGCCGGACTCTGGAAACACCATATATTTT.

V is TRBV19 and J is TRBJ1-3; the match to TRBD1 covers 7 bases. Germline V gene lookup returns CDR1 LNHDA and CDR2 SQIVND (reference sequence). J lost 0 bases, V lost 2 bases, and 7 bases had no gene match. This CDR3 spans 17 amino acids. The CDR3 DNA reads TGTGCCAGTAGTATATCGACAGGGACCTTCTCTGGAAACACCATATATTTT. Translating it yields CASSISTGTFSGNTIYF.

The rearrangement joins TRBV9 to TRBJ1-5, with TRBD1 matching over 9 bases. Germline assignment: CDR1 SGDLS and CDR2 YYNGEE. This CDR3 contains 15 residues. The junction had 3 bases not matched to a gene; V was cut back by 3 bases and J by 2 bases. CDR3 DNA: TGTGCCAGCAGCGCGGGACAGGGAGGCAATCAGCCCCAGCATTTT. Its protein product is CASSAGQGGNQPQHF. The whole variable domain, remainder taken from reference TRBV9 and TRBJ1-5, is DSGVTQTPKHLITATGQRVTLRCSPRSGDLSVYWYQQSLDQGLQFLIQYYNGEERAKGNILERFSAQQFPDLHSELNLSSLELGDSALYFCASSAGQGGNQPQHFGDGTRLSIL.

This chain links TRBV19 with TRBJ2-5; TRBD2 agrees at 14 bases. The CDR3 covers 16 residues. The V gene's germline CDR1 is LNHDA and CDR2 SQIVND (reference sequence). The V segment lost 3 bases and the J segment 2 bases; nucleotides outside the gene matches: 2. The CDR3 spells CASSMGLAGAQETQYF. CDR3 nucleotides: TGTGCCAGTAGTATGGGACTAGCGGGAGCGCAAGAGACCCAGTACTTC.

The rearrangement links TRBV6-5 to TRBJ2-3; D is unclear. With 6 bases removed from V and 2 bases from J, the gap between germline ends came to 15 bases. CDR1 and CDR2 from the germline V gene are MNHEY and SVGAGI. This CDR3 has 15 amino acids. Written as DNA, the CDR3 is TGTGCCAGCAGCGAGGTGGCCCGACTCACAGATACGCAGTATTTT. This sequence encodes CASSEVARLTDTQYF.

The chain couples TRBV7-9 to TRBJ1-3, with 7 positions matching TRBD1. The CDR3 extends over 17 amino acids. Germline V gives CDR1 SEHNR, CDR2 FQNEAQ (reference sequence). The ends lost 5 bases at V and 1 base at J; junction bases unmatched: 11. This chain's CDR3 is CASSDPRDSLSGNTIYF. CDR3 DNA sequence: TGTGCCAGCAGCGACCCCCGGGACAGCCTTTCTGGAAACACCATATATTTT.

This clone occurred once. The chain has TRBV5-5 and TRBJ1-2; D not resolved. From germline, CDR1 is SGHKS and CDR2 YYEKEE (reference sequence). Trimming took 4 bases from V and 2 from J, leaving 9 bases between them. This CDR3 comprises 13 residues. CDR3 region: CASSDDGNYGYTF. The CDR3 DNA sequence: TGTGCCAGCAGCGACGACGGGAACTATGGCTACACCTTC.

V and J are TRBV5-1 and TRBJ2-2, with D possibly matching TRBD1 (6 bases). Trimming took 6 bases from V and 2 from J, leaving 11 bases between them. The CDR3 contains 14 residues. Germline CDR1 is SGHRS and CDR2 is YFSETQ. Here the CDR3 DNA reads TGCGCCAGCACCTCAGGGGCAAACACCGGGGAGCTGTTTTTT. Translated: CASTSGANTGELFF.